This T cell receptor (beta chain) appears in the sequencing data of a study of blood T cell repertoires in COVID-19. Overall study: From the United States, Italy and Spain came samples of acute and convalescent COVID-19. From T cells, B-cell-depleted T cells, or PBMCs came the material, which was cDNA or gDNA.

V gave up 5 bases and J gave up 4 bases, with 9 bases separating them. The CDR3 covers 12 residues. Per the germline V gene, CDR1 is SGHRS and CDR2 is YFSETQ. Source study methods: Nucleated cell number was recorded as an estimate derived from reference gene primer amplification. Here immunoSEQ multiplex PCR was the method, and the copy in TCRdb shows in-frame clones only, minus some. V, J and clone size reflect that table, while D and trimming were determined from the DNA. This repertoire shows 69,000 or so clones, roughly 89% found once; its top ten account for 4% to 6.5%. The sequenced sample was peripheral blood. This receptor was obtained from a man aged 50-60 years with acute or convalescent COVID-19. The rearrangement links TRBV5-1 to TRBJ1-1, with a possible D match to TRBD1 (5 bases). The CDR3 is CASRLGGTEAFF. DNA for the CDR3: TGCGCCAGCAGACTGGGGGGCACTGAAGCTTTCTTT.